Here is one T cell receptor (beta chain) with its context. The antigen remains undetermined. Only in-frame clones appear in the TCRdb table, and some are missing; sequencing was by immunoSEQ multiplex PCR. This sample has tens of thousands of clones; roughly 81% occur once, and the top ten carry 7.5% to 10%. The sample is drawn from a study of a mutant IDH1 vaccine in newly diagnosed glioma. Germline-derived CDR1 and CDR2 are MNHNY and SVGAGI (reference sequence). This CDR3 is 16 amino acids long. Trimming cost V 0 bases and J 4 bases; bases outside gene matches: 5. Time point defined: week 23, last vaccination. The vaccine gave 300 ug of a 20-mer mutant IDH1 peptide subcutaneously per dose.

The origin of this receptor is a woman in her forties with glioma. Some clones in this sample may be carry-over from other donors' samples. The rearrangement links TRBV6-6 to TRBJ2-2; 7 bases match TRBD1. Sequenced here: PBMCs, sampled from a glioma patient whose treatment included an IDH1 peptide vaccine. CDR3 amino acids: CASSYSNRGPTGELFF. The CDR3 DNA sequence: TGTGCCAGCAGTTACTCAAACAGGGGCCCCACCGGGGAGCTGTTTTTT.